These T cell receptor beta chains were read from a single sample in a study of T cell responses to AZD1222 COVID-19 vaccine. Assay: immunoSEQ multiplex PCR; the TCRdb copy retains only in-frame clones and omits some. The sample lists 95,000 to 150,000 clones; 88% were seen once. Sequencing was performed on peripheral blood, taken on day 0 of AZD1222 vaccination. Source of these receptors: an adult in good health. CDR3s include the opening cysteine and the closing phenylalanine or tryptophan. Only part of the rows carry a size: once, few, many, or a class if the clone is expanded.

V	length	J	size	CDR3
TRBV5-1	14	TRBJ2-2	.	CASSSGGGAGELFF
TRBV9	16	TRBJ2-3	.	CASSSSPTSGGDTQYF
TRBV11-3	12	TRBJ2-1	.	CASSLDSQEQFF
TRBV7-6	15	TRBJ1-5	.	CASSSDTGGVQPQHF
TRBV7-8	16	TRBJ2-1	.	CASSPFPGLAGDEQFF
TRBV4-3	13	TRBJ1-1	.	CASSQDSGTEAFF
TRBV12-5	15	TRBJ1-1	.	CASGFPDRERTEAFF
TRBV5-1	18	TRBJ2-7	once	CASTIPGQGSPGCNEQYF
TRBV6-1	12	TRBJ2-5	.	CASDARQETQYF
TRBV6-5	13	TRBJ2-7	.	CASRGTVPYEQYF
TRBV28	15	TRBJ1-2	.	CASSLSSPGSHRLTF
TRBV6-1	14	TRBJ2-3	.	CASSEGTETDTQYF
TRBV24-1	14	TRBJ1-5	.	CATSDRQGNQPQHF
TRBV3-1/TRBV3-2	15	TRBJ2-3	.	CASSQEVGGPDTQYF
TRBV9	16	TRBJ2-5	.	CASSVEPGRDGETQYF
TRBV29-1	12	TRBJ2-7	.	CSVLITGREQYF
TRBV13	16	TRBJ2-3	.	CASSLGLAANTDTQYF
TRBV24-1	10	TRBJ1-6	once	CATGRSPLHF
TRBV11-3	13	TRBJ2-5	.	CASSLAQEETQYF
TRBV29-1	13	TRBJ1-5	once	CSVARGGGQPQHF
TRBV24-1	13	TRBJ1-1	.	CATRSTLNTEAFF
TRBV13	16	TRBJ2-3	.	CASSIPLAGGADTQYF
TRBV27	15	TRBJ1-6	.	CASSITRDTNSPLHF
TRBV5-4	15	TRBJ2-7	.	CASSLGEAGGDEQYF
TRBV19	15	TRBJ2-7	.	CASSKAGGFSYEQYF
TRBV18	15	TRBJ1-2	few	CASSPRDRENYGYTF
TRBV7-2	15	TRBJ1-2	.	CASSTRQTENYGYTF
TRBV5-4	13	TRBJ2-7	.	CASGRVENYEQYF
TRBV5-6	16	TRBJ2-7	.	CASSINRDRGRYEQYF
TRBV5-1	13	TRBJ2-5	.	CASSVAYQETQYF
TRBV24-1	16	TRBJ1-4	.	CATSDSSTGTNEKLFF
TRBV9	15	TRBJ1-2	.	CASSVARVWDYGYTF
TRBV19	15	TRBJ1-5	.	CASSSDRAFNQPQHF
TRBV15	16	TRBJ2-5	.	CATSSRLDVRQETQYF
TRBV6-5	15	TRBJ2-2	once	CASRRRGANTGELFF